The present T cell receptor (beta chain) was sequenced within a study of human T cells and chemical hapten exposure. Overall study context: Per-sample TCR yield variability stemmed mainly from small pooled library volume differences.

Authors' methods: Individual samples carried between 23,224 and 690,600 TCRs, with 95,638 as the median. TCRdb processed the RACE reads anew with MiXCR; each CDR3 protein has one entry. The V and J calls and clone size come from TCRdb's table, not from the authors' own analysis. The repertoire holds approximately 350,000 distinct CDR3 sequences, with around 6.9% as singletons. Time point defined: patch test 1, 2 weeks after DPC sensitization. Indicated treatment: therapeutic diphenylcyclopropenone sensitization with weekly scalp DPC. The starting material, unfractionated whole blood, was used for total RNA extraction. In its sample, this clonotype was seen a few times. The CDR3 is 14 residues long. Germline V CDR1 and CDR2: MDHEN, SYDVKM. V shed 6 bases and J shed 15 bases, with 24 bases lying between them.

This sequence originates from a woman aged 18 to 35 with alopecia areata. Some clones in this sample may be carry-over from other donors' samples. Sequenced material: whole blood, taken in connection with sensitization to the hapten diphenylcyclopropenone (DPC). This sequence joins TRBV28 and TRBJ2-4; D may be TRBD1 (6 bases). In nucleotides, the CDR3 is TGTGCCAGCAGCTCTTCGGCGGACAGCCCCGTCGGGTACTTC. Translating it yields CASSSSADSPVGYF. Full variable domain (missing parts from reference TRBV28 and TRBJ2-4): DVKVTQSSRYLVKRTGEKVFLECVQDMDHENMFWYRQDPGLGLRLIYFSYDVKMKEKGDIPEGYSVSREKKERFSLILESASTNQTSMYLCASSSSADSPVGYFGAGTRLSVL.